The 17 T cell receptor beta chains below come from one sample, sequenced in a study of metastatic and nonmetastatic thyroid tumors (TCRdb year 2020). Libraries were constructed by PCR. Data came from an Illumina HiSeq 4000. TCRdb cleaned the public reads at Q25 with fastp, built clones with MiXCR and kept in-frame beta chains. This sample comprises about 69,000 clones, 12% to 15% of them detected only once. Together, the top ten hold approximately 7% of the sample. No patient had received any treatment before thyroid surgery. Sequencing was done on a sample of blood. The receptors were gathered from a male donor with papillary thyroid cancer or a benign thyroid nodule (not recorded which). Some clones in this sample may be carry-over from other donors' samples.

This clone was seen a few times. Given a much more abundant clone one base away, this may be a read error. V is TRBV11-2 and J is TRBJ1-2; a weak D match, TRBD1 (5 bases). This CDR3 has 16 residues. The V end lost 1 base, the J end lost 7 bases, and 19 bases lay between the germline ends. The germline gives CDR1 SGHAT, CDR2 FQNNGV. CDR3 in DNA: TGTGCCAGCAGCTTAGGATTGGGAGGGACGGACTGTGGCTACACCTTC. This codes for CASSLGLGGTDCGYTF.

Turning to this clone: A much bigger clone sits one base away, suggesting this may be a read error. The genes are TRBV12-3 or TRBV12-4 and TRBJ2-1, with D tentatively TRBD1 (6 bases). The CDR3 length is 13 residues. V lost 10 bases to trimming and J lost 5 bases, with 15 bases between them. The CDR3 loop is CANQQGWHNEQFF. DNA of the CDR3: TGTGCCAATCAACAGGGTTGGCACAATGAGCAGTTCTTC.

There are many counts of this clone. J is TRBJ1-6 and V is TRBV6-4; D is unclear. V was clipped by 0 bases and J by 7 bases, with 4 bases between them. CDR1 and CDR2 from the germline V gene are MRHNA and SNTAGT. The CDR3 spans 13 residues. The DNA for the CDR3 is TGTGCCAGCAGTGACTCCGGGAATTCACCCCTCCACTTT. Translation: CASSDSGNSPLHF.

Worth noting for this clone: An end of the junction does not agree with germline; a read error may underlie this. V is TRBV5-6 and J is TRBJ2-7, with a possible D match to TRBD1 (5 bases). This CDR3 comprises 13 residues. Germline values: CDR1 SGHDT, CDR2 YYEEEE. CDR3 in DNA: TGTGCCAGCAGCTTTCCTGGGGCTTACGATCAGTACTTC. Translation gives CASSFPGAYDQYF.

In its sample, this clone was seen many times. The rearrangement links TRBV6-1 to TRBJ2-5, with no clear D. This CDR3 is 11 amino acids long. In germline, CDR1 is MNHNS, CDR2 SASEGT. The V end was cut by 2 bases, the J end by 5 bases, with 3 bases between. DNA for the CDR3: TGTGCCAGCAGTGAAAAGGAGACCCAGTACTTC. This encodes CASSEKETQYF.

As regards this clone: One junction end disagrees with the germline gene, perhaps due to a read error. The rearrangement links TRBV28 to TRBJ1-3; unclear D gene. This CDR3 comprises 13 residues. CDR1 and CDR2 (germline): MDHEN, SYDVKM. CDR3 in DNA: TGTGCCATTTTTTTGGGGTCTGTAAACACCATATATTTT. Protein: CAIFLGSVNTIYF.

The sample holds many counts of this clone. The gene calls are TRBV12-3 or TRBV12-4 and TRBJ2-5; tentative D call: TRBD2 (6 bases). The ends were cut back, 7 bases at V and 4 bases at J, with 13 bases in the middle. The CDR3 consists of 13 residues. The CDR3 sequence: CASTPGVGETQYF. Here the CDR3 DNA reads TGTGCCAGCACCCCGGGGGTCGGAGAGACCCAGTACTTC.

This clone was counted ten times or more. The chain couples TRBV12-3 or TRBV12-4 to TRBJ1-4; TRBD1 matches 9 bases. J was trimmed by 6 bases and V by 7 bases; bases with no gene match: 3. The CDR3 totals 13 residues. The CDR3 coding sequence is TGTGCCAGCATCGACAGGGGGGATGAAAAACTGTTTTTT. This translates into CASIDRGDEKLFF.

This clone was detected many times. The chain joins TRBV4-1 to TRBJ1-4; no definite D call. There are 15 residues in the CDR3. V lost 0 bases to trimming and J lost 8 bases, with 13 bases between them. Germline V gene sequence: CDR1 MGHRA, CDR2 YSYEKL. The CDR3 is CASSQEGRGSEKLFF. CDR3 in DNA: TGCGCCAGCAGCCAAGAAGGTCGGGGATCCGAAAAACTGTTTTTT.

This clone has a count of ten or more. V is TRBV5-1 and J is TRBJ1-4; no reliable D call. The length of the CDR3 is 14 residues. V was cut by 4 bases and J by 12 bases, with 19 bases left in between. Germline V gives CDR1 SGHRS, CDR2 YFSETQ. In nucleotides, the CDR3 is TGCGCCAGCAGCGTCGATGGGCGTGTGGAAGAACTGTTTTTT. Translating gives CASSVDGRVEELFF.

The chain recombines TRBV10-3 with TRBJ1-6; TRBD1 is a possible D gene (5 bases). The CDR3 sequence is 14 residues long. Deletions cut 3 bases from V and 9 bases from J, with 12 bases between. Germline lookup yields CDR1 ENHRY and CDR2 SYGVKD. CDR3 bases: TGTGCCATCAGTGAAGTTCGTCAGGGTTCACCCCTCCACTTT. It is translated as CAISEVRQGSPLHF.

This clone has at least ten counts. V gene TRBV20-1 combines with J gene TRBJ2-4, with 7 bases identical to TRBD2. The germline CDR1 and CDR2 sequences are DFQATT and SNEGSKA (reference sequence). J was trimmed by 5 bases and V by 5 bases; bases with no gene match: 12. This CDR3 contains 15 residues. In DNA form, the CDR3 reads TGCAGTGCTCATCCGCTAACTAGCGCCCAAAACATTCAGTACTTC. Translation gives CSAHPLTSAQNIQYF.

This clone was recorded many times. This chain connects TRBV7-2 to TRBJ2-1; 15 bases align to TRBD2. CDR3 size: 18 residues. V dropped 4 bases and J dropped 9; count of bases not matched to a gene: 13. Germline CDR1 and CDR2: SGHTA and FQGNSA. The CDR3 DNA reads TGTGCCAGCAGCTCGAGGACTAGCGGGAGGGCACTTCTGGGTGAGCAGTTCTTC. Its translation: CASSSRTSGRALLGEQFF.

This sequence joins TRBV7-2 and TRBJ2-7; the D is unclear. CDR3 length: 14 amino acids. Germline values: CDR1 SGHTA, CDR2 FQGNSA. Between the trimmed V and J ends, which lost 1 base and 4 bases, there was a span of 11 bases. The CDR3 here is CASSLGIVAYEQYF. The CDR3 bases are TGTGCCAGCAGCTTAGGTATCGTAGCTTACGAGCAGTACTTC.

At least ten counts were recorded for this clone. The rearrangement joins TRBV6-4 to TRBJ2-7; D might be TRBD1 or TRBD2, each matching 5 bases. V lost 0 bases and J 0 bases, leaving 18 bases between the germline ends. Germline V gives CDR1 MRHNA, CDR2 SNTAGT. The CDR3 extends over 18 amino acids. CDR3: CASSDSRDTGRSSYEQYV. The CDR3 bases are TGTGCCAGCAGTGACTCGAGAGATACGGGGCGAAGCTCCTACGAGCAGTACGTC.

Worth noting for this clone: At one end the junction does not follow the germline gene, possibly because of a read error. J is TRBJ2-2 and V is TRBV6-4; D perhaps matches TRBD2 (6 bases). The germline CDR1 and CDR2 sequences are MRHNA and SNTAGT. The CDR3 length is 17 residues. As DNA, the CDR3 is TGTGCCAGCAGTGACTGGGAGGCAGGTGCGAACACCGGGGATCTGTTTTTT. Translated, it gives CASSDWEAGANTGDLFF.

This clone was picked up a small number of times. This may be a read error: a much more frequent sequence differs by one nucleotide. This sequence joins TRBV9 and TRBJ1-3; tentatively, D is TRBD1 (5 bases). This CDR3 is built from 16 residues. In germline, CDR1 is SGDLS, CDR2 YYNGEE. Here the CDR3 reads CASSRGPLYSGSTIYF. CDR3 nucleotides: TGTGCCAGCAGCAGGGGTCCTCTCTACTCTGGAAGCACCATATATTTT.